The following is a T cell receptor beta chain sequence with its context. The antigen is unknown. cDNA synthesis used the whole RNA isolate, giving expressed TCRB sequences. Here immunoSEQ multiplex PCR was the method, and the copy in TCRdb shows in-frame clones only, minus some. Of about 330,000 clones listed, 8% to 13% are singletons. It was one heparinised blood draw, averaging roughly 100 mL, that each donor gave. The sample is drawn from a study of beta chain features in type 1 diabetes. Study-wide results and limits: Reduced insertions and increased deletions marked VDJ junctions in type 1 diabetes patients.

Trimming removed 0 bases at V and 5 bases at J, with 11 bases between. The CDR3 spans 14 residues. CDR1 is SGHRS, CDR2 YFSETQ, per germline. The chain links TRBV5-1 to TRBJ2-5; maybe TRBD1 (6 bases). This sequence originates from a young woman in good health. The sequenced sample consisted of naive CD4+ T cells from blood. In DNA, the CDR3 is TGCGCCAGCAGCTTGGCTGGGGGCGGCGAGACCCAGTACTTC. Residues: CASSLAGGGETQYF.